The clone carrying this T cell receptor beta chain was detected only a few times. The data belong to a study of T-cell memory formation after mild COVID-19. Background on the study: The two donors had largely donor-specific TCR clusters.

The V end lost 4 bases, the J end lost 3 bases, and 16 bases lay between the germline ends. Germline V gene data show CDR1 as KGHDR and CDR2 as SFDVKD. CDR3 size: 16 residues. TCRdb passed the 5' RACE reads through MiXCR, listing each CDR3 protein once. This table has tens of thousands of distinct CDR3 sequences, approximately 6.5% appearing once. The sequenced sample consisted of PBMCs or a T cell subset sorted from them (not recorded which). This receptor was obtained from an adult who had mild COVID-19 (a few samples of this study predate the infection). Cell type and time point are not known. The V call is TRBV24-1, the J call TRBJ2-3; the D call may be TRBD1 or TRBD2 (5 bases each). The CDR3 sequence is CATSDNTGRLTDTQYF. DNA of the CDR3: TGTGCCACCAGTGACAACACGGGACGGTTAACAGATACGCAGTATTTT.